Here is one TCR beta chain with its context. The sample belongs to a study of control samples from healthy donors and cancer patients. The CDR3 spans 13 residues. Trimming shortened V by 7 bases and J by 0 bases, and 7 bases separated the two germline ends. Looked up from germline, CDR1 is SQVTM and CDR2 is ANQGSEA. Assay used: immunoSEQ multiplex PCR; TCRdb lists only in-frame clones, some missing. The data contain 350,000 to 450,000 clones, approximately 92% of them seen just once; the ten biggest clones take up around 6.8%. The chain joins TRBV29-1 to TRBJ2-6, with unresolved D. Sequencing was performed on PBMCs. The sequence was collected from a man aged 35-49 years with head and neck cancer. CDR3 sequence reads: CSAEDSGANVLTF. The CDR3 DNA reads TGCAGCGCCGAGGACTCTGGGGCCAACGTCCTGACTTTC.